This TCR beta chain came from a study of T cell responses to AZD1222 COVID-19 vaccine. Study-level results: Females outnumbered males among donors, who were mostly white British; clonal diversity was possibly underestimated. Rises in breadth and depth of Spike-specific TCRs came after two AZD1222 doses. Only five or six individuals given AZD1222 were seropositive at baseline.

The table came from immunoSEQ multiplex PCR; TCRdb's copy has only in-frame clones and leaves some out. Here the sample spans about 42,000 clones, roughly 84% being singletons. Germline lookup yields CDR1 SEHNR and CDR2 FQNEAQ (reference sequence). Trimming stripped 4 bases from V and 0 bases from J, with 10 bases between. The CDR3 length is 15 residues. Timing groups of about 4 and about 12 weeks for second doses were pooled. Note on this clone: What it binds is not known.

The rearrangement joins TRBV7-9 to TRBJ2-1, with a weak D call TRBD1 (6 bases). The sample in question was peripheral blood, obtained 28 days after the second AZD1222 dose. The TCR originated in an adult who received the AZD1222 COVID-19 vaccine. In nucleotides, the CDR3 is TGTGCCAGCAGCTCGACAGGAAGCTCCTACAATGAGCAGTTCTTC. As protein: CASSSTGSSYNEQFF.